This T cell receptor beta chain was identified in a study of T cells expressing NK-cell markers. This CDR3 contains 14 residues. Germline CDR1 reads LGHDT; CDR2 reads YNNKEL (reference sequence). TCRdb reprocessed the 5' RACE reads and keeps a single row for each CDR3 protein, giving no DNA. The sample includes 500,000 to 600,000 distinct CDR3 sequences. The TCR originated in a man younger than 30 in good health. The rearrangement uses TRBV3-1 and TRBJ2-2. The sequenced material came from blood T cells: a sorted CD56 or NKG2C T cell subset, CD4+ or CD8+ T cells, or bulk PBMC T cells (not recorded which). Here the CDR3 reads CASSQGMSTGELFF.